This T cell receptor beta chain is from a study of blood T cell repertoires in COVID-19. The CDR3 has 15 amino acids. Germline assignment: CDR1 MNHNY and CDR2 SVGAGI (reference sequence). V gave up 2 bases and J gave up 4 bases, with 11 bases separating them. Per the study methods: Using reference gene primer amplification, nucleated cell counts were estimated. The method was immunoSEQ multiplex PCR; TCRdb's version includes in-frame clones alone and lacks a portion of them. The V and J calls and clone size come from that table; D and trimming were worked out from the DNA. The sample shows some 200,000 clones, about 87% of them seen only once.

The clonotype originates from a young man with active or convalescent COVID-19. The chain links TRBV6-6 to TRBJ2-2; tentative D call: TRBD1 (6 bases). Source material: peripheral blood. CDR3: CASSYGGWGTGELFF. The CDR3 DNA sequence: TGTGCCAGCAGTTACGGGGGCTGGGGCACCGGGGAGCTGTTTTTT.